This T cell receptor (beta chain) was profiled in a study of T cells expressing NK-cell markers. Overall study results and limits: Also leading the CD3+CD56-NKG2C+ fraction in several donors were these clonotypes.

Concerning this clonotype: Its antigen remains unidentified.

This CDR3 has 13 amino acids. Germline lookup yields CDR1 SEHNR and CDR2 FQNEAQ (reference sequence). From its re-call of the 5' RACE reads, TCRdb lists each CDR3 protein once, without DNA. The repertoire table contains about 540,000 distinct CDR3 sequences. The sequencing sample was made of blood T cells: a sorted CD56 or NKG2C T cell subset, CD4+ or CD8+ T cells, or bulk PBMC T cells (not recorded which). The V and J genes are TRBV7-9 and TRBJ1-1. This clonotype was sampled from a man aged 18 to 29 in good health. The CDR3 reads CASSPQKNTEAFF. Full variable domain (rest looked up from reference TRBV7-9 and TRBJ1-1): DTGVSQNPRHKITKRGQNVTFRCDPISEHNRLYWYRQTLGQGPEFLTYFQNEAQLEKSRLLSDRFSAERPKGSFSTLEIQRTEQGDSAMYLCASSPQKNTEAFFGQGTRLTVV.